The present T cell receptor beta chain was sequenced within a study of cytomegalovirus exposure and HLA in healthy donors. Germline V gene lookup returns CDR1 MNHEY and CDR2 SVGAGI. The CDR3 is made up of 12 amino acids. V shed 6 bases and J shed 2 bases, with 4 bases lying between them. This PCR relied on a set of 60 Vbeta primers and 13 Jbeta primers. The method was immunoSEQ multiplex PCR; TCRdb's version includes in-frame clones alone and lacks a portion of them. The table has 130,000 to 150,000 clones, 75% to 90% seen once. The rearrangement uses TRBV6-5 and TRBJ2-2; D uncertain. The sample comprised PBMCs. This receptor was taken from a man aged 35 to 55 in good health and CMV-seronegative. CDR3: CASSVNTGELFF. As DNA, the CDR3 is TGTGCCAGCAGCGTTAACACCGGGGAGCTGTTTTTT.